This T cell receptor beta chain emerged from a study of cytomegalovirus exposure and HLA in healthy donors. V dropped 5 bases and J dropped 7 bases, with 15 bases sitting between them. The CDR3 length is 14 residues. Germline V CDR1 and CDR2: SEHNR, FQNEAQ (reference sequence). Comment on this clone: Its antigen is undetermined.

The method was immunoSEQ multiplex PCR; TCRdb's version includes in-frame clones alone and lacks a portion of them. The sample carries 200,000 to 300,000 clones, around 85% recorded once. General study points: The tendency of first-cohort TCR clusters to co-occur in the 100 to 150 validation repertoires emerged from a later analysis.

The J gene is TRBJ2-1, the V gene TRBV7-9; maybe TRBD1 (6 bases). This TCR derives from a woman under 40 in good health and CMV-seropositive. Sequencing input: PBMCs. Here the CDR3 DNA reads TGTGCCAGCAGCGCCCAACAGGGAACGAATGAGCAGTTCTTC. Amino acids: CASSAQQGTNEQFF.